This section outlines one T cell receptor (beta chain) sequence together with its context. Antigen specificity is unknown. Trimming took 4 bases from V and 9 from J; bases not matched to a gene: 17. The CDR3 spans 17 residues. Germline lookup yields CDR1 SGHDN and CDR2 FVKESK. The sample is drawn from a study of read filtering for tumor transcriptome and immune sequencing. Study context: R-ISS stage counts were eight or nine for I, about 15 for II, 7 for III.

From about 400 ng of RNA, a library with molecular barcoded alpha/delta and beta/gamma adaptors was made. Using its own MiXCR run on the reads, TCRdb lists one record per CDR3 protein. Of more than 20,000 distinct CDR3 sequences detected, around a fifth appear once; the ten largest clones hold 17%. Findings and limits, study-wide: The sorted CD138-negative fraction was a mixed bone marrow immune population, not purified T cells. In IR-seq, single-read clonotypes were 75% to 90% of clonotypes but around 3.5% of reads.

J is TRBJ2-1 and V is TRBV14; 8 positions agree with TRBD2. The receptor's source is a donor at least 40 years old with multiple myeloma. Sequenced input: a population of CD138-negative cells sorted from bone marrow. CDR3 protein: CASSPERVVAGQAEQFF. CDR3 DNA: TGTGCCAGCAGCCCCGAACGCGTGGTAGCGGGACAAGCTGAGCAGTTCTTC.